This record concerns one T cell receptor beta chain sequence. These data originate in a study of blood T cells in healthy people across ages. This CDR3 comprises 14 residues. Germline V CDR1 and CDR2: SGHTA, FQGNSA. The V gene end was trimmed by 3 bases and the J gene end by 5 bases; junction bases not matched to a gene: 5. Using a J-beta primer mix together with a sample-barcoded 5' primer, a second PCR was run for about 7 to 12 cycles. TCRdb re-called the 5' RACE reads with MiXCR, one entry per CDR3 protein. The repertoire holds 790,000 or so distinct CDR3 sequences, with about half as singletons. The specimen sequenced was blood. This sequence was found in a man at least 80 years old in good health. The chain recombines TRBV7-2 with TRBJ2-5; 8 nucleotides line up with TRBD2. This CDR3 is CASSFGAGVETQYF. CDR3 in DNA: TGTGCCAGCAGCTTTGGAGCGGGGGTGGAGACCCAGTACTTC.